This T cell receptor beta chain was observed in a study of tumor and adjacent non-tumor tissue in lung cancer. Study background: The patients, 10 to 11 men and 5 or 6 women, were roughly 30 to 80 with stage I to III disease.

This CDR3 contains 18 residues. Germline-derived CDR1 and CDR2 are SGHNT and YENEEA. Trimming removed 6 bases from V and 7 bases from J; junction bases left unmatched: 18. This clonotype has more than one count but fewer than ten. No cell sorting was done before RNA was extracted from the tissue. The normal lung tissue was taken more than 3 cm from the tumor edge. A modified ARM-PCR protocol with three rounds of nested PCR amplified TCRbeta. From the multiplex PCR reads, TCRdb called clonotypes with MiXCR, one entry per CDR3 protein. The sample has approximately 80,000 distinct CDR3 sequences, about 82% seen once.

The chain recombines TRBV11-3 with TRBJ2-2, with TRBD2 matching over 9 bases. The sequenced sample consisted of distant non-tumor lung tissue. The TCR was taken from a man aged 55 to 70 with non-small cell lung cancer. CDR3 nucleotides: TGTGCCAGCAGTTCCCTGGGAGCGGGAGGATACAGAGTCGGGGAGCTGTTTTTT. It translates to CASSSLGAGGYRVGELFF.